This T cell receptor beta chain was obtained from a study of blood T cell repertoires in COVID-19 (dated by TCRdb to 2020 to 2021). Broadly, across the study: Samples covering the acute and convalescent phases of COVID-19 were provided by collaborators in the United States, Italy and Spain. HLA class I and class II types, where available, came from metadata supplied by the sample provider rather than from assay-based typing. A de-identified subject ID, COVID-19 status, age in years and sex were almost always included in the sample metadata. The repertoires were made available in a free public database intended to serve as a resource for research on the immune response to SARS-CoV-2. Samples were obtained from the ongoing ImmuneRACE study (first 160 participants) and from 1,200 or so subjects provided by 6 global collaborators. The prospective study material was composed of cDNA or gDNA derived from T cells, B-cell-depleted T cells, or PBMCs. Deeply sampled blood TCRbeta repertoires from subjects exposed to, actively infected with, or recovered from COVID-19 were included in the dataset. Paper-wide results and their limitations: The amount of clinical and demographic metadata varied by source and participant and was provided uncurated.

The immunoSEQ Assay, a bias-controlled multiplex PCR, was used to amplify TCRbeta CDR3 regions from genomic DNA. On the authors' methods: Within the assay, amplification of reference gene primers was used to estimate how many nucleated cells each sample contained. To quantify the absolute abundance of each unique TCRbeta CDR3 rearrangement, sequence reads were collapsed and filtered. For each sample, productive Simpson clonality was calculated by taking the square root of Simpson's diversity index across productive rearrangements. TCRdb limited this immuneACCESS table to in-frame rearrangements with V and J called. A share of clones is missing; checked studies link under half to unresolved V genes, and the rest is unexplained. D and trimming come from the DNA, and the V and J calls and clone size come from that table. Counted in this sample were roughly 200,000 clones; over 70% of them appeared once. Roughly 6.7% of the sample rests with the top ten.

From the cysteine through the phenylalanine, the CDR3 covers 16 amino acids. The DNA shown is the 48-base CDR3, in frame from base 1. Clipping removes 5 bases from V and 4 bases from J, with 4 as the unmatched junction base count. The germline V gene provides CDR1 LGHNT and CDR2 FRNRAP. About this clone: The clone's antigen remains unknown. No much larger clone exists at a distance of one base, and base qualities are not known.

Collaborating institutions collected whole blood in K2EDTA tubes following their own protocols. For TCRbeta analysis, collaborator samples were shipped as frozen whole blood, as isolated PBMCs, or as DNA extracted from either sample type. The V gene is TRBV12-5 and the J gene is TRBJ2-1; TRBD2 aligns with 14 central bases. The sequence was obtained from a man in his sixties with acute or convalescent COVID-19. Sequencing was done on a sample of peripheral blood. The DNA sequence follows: TGTGCTAGTGGTGATAGACTAGCGGGGGGGTACAATGAGCAGTTCTTC. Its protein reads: CASGDRLAGGYNEQFF.